Presented here are 30 T cell receptor beta chains from one specimen sequenced in a study of blood T cells in healthy people across ages. PCR was performed a second time for 7 to 11 cycles using a sample-barcoded 5' primer and a J-beta primer mix. MiXCR, run by TCRdb on the 5' RACE reads, gives a single entry per CDR3 protein. The sample has 1.5 million to 2 million distinct CDR3 sequences, about 31% seen once; the top ten hold approximately 10%. Sequencing was performed on blood. Receptors were obtained from a woman aged 30 to 39 in good health.

At least ten counts were recorded for this clonotype. V and J are TRBV12-3 or TRBV12-4 and TRBJ2-5; D unresolved. The CDR3 runs to 13 residues. The V and J ends lost 6 bases and 5 bases respectively, with 13 bases between them. CDR3 region: CASSLLGRETQYF. The CDR3 DNA reads TGTGCCAGCAGCCTTTTGGGCCGGGAGACCCAGTACTTC.

The CDR3 nucleotides are TGTGCCAGCTCACCACCGGGGGAAAAAAACATTCAGTACTTC. Translating it yields CASSPPGEKNIQYF. The chain combines TRBV18 with TRBJ2-4, with D perhaps matching TRBD1 or TRBD2 (5 bases each). Germline V lookup: CDR1 KGHSH, CDR2 LQKENI. Trimming removed 0 bases at V and 4 bases at J, with 7 bases between. The CDR3 length is 14 residues.

V and J are TRBV5-5 and TRBJ2-7; 7 nucleotides align to TRBD1. Gene TRBJ2-5 matches the end of the DNA better, so the J call may be wrong. From germline, CDR1 is SGHKS and CDR2 YYEKEE (reference sequence). The CDR3 runs 16 residues. The CDR3 loop is CASSSGAQGMGETQYF. The CDR3 DNA sequence: TGTGCCAGCAGCTCAGGGGCACAGGGGATGGGGGAGACCCAGTACTTC.

This chain connects TRBV7-2 to TRBJ2-7; 8 bases are a match to TRBD1. Germline lookup yields CDR1 SGHTA and CDR2 FQGNSA. The J segment lost 5 bases and the V segment lost 5 bases, leaving 8 bases of the junction unmatched. The length of the CDR3 is 14 residues. The DNA of the CDR3 is TGTGCCAGCAGCATAAGACAGGGGCCCCACGAGCAGTACTTC. Protein: CASSIRQGPHEQYF.

The chain is built from TRBV25-1 and TRBJ2-3, with 10 bases aligning to TRBD1. Germline V lookup: CDR1 MGHDK, CDR2 SYGVNS. CDR3 length equals 15 residues. V lost 4 bases and J lost 3; bases outside the gene matches: 4. CDR3 DNA: TGTGCCAGCAGTGGGGACAGGGGAAGTACAGATACGCAGTATTTT. Amino acids: CASSGDRGSTDTQYF.

There are many counts of this clonotype. This rearrangement joins TRBV29-1 to TRBJ2-7, with 13 bases that match TRBD2. CDR1 is SQVTM and CDR2 is ANQGSEA in the germline V gene. This CDR3 spans 15 amino acids. V gave up 6 bases and J gave up 5 bases; unmatched junction bases: 10. This CDR3 is CSVHGLAGVGNEQYF. The CDR3 region has the DNA TGCAGCGTCCACGGACTAGCGGGAGTCGGGAACGAGCAGTACTTC.

This clonotype was counted between two and nine times. The genes are TRBV7-2 and TRBJ2-5; D is uncertain. CDR1 and CDR2 (germline): SGHTA, FQGNSA. This CDR3 contains 14 residues. V lost 0 bases, J lost 4 bases, and 9 bases lay in between. The CDR3 loop is CASSLAPTRETQYF. The CDR3 bases are TGTGCCAGCAGCTTAGCCCCGACAAGAGAGACCCAGTACTTC.

This clonotype came up a few times. This chain links TRBV28 with TRBJ2-7; 9 positions agree with TRBD1. Germline V gives CDR1 MDHEN, CDR2 SYDVKM. Germline trimming cut 6 bases from V and 4 bases from J; bases unmatched to any gene: 10. This CDR3 region has 15 residues. The CDR3 here is CASSHGGQGRYEQYF. The CDR3 bases are TGTGCCAGCAGCCACGGGGGACAGGGAAGGTACGAGCAGTACTTC.

Points on this clonotype: An end of the junction does not agree with germline; a read error may underlie this. This chain joins TRBV15 and TRBJ2-1; no reliable D call. Germline lookup yields CDR1 LNHNV and CDR2 YYDKDF (reference sequence). CDR3 length equals 13 residues. CDR3 residues: CATGSGRYNEQFF. The DNA for the CDR3 is TGTGCCACCGGCAGTGGAAGGTACAATGAGCAGTTCTTC.

This clonotype was detected many times. The chain combines TRBV9 with TRBJ2-5; D is possibly TRBD1 or TRBD2 (5 bases each). Trimming left V 0 bases short and J 11 bases short, with 17 bases between. The CDR3 length is 14 residues. CDR1 is SGDLS and CDR2 is YYNGEE in the germline V gene. The CDR3 coding sequence is TGTGCCAGCAGCGTAGATGGGGGTGCTTACGCGCAGTACTTC. Translated, it gives CASSVDGGAYAQYF.

This sequence joins TRBV11-1 and TRBJ2-7, with a tentative D call TRBD1 (12 bases). The V gene's germline CDR1 is SGHAT and CDR2 FQDESV (reference sequence). Trimming left V 5 bases short and J 4 bases short, with 30 bases between. The CDR3 contains 19 residues. Written as DNA, the CDR3 is TGTGCCAGCAGCCGACGGGGACAGGGGGCGACTAGCGGGAAGTACGAGCAGTACTTC. Protein: CASSRRGQGATSGKYEQYF.

The DNA for the CDR3 is TGTGCCAGCAGGCAGGGCATTAGCGAAAAACTGTTTTTT. It specifies CASRQGISEKLFF. This sequence joins TRBV3-1 and TRBJ1-4; D is possibly TRBD1 (5 bases). Germline V CDR1 and CDR2: LGHDT, YNNKEL (reference sequence). The CDR3 runs 13 residues. V gave up 6 bases and J gave up 8 bases, with 13 bases separating them.

This clonotype was observed a handful of times. The chain has TRBV5-6 and TRBJ2-3, with D perhaps matching TRBD1 or TRBD2 (5 bases each). The CDR3 extends over 16 amino acids. Germline V gene data show CDR1 as SGHDT and CDR2 as YYEEEE. V was pared by 4 bases and J by 5 bases, with 20 bases between. CDR3: CASSPFPGALEDTQYF. CDR3 nucleotides: TGTGCCAGCAGCCCATTCCCCGGGGCCCTTGAAGATACGCAGTATTTT.

The V gene is TRBV6-6, the J gene TRBJ1-4; TRBD1 is a possible D gene (6 bases). The germline V and J ends were trimmed by 5 bases and 0 bases, with 10 bases remaining between them. The CDR3 totals 15 residues. Looked up from germline, CDR1 is MNHNY and CDR2 is SVGAGI (reference sequence). The CDR3 sequence: CASSKNRATNEKLFF. The CDR3 DNA sequence: TGTGCCAGCAGTAAAAACAGGGCAACTAATGAAAAACTGTTTTTT.

The sample holds a few counts of this clonotype. This sequence joins TRBV5-6 and TRBJ1-4, with no clear D. This CDR3 is 15 amino acids long. CDR1 SGHDT and CDR2 YYEEEE come from the germline V gene. V was shortened by 1 base and J by 7 bases, with 14 bases between the two germline ends. CDR3 residues: CASSLRRDAGEKLFF. CDR3 bases: TGTGCCAGCAGCTTGAGGAGGGATGCGGGTGAAAAACTGTTTTTT.

This clonotype was counted only a few times. The rearrangement joins TRBV6-6 to TRBJ1-2; 10 bases align to TRBD1. Germline values: CDR1 MNHNY, CDR2 SVGAGI (reference sequence). This CDR3 has 14 residues. Trimming at V came to 7 bases and at J to 4 bases, leaving 6 bases not matched to a gene. In nucleotides, the CDR3 is TGTGCCAGCACCGGGACAGGGGCGGTCTATGGCTACACCTTC. This codes for CASTGTGAVYGYTF.

As to this clonotype: The junction does not match germline at one end; this may be a read error. The V call is TRBV6-1, the J call TRBJ1-5; TRBD1 matches at 7 bases. This CDR3 contains 16 residues. The germline gives CDR1 MNHNS, CDR2 SASEGT. The CDR3 spells CTSSEAVGGGSQPQHF. DNA for the CDR3: TGTACCAGCAGTGAAGCGGTAGGAGGGGGCAGTCAGCCCCAGCATTTT.

This chain joins TRBV20-1 and TRBJ2-1; 8 bases are shared with TRBD1. The CDR3 consists of 13 residues. Germline values: CDR1 DFQATT, CDR2 SNEGSKA (reference sequence). CDR3 loop: CGTGTGRFDEQFF. The CDR3 DNA reads as TGCGGAACAGGGACAGGTAGATTCGATGAGCAGTTCTTC.

J is TRBJ2-1 and V is TRBV6-1, with 10 positions matching TRBD2. The CDR3 contains 15 residues. The ends lost 2 bases at V and 10 bases at J; junction bases unmatched: 8. Germline V gene lookup returns CDR1 MNHNS and CDR2 SASEGT. In DNA, the CDR3 is TGTGCCAGCAGTGAACGAAGCGGGGGGGCTTTGGAGCAGTTCTTC. Translated, it gives CASSERSGGALEQFF.

This clonotype was detected only a few times. The chain has TRBV18 and TRBJ2-3; TRBD2 matches at 9 bases. V dropped 3 bases and J dropped 2; count of bases not matched to a gene: 3. The CDR3 loop spans 15 amino acids. CDR1 and CDR2 (germline): KGHSH, LQKENI. The CDR3 protein is CASSPAGGLTDTQYF. In nucleotides, the CDR3 is TGTGCCAGCTCACCGGCGGGAGGGCTCACAGATACGCAGTATTTT.

The chain employs TRBV20-1 and TRBJ2-4; D not resolved. Trimming took 7 bases from V and 1 from J, leaving 11 bases between them. This CDR3 region has 13 residues. Germline V CDR1 and CDR2: DFQATT, SNEGSKA (reference sequence). The CDR3 sequence: CSGLLWAKNIQYF. DNA for the CDR3: TGCAGTGGATTACTGTGGGCCAAAAACATTCAGTACTTC.

The V and J genes are TRBV3-1 and TRBJ2-7, with D perhaps TRBD1 (6 bases). The CDR3 covers 16 residues. Germline CDR1 and CDR2: LGHDT and YNNKEL (reference sequence). Trimming removed 2 bases at V and 5 bases at J, with 19 bases between. For the CDR3, the DNA is TGTGCCAGCAGCCAACCCCCCGGGCAGGGGTTCCACGAGCAGTACTTC. Encoded protein: CASSQPPGQGFHEQYF.

This clonotype was observed a few times. The chain uses TRBV4-1 and TRBJ1-4; D unclear. CDR1 is MGHRA and CDR2 is YSYEKL in the germline V gene. The CDR3 consists of 18 residues. Trimming removed 0 bases from V and 0 bases from J, with 14 bases in between. CDR3 in amino acids: CASSQERSALATNEKLFF. Here the CDR3 DNA reads TGCGCCAGCAGCCAAGAAAGGTCAGCCCTCGCAACTAATGAAAAACTGTTTTTT.

V gene TRBV6-1 combines with J gene TRBJ1-2; D call uncertain. The V and J ends lost 6 bases and 4 bases respectively, with 12 bases between them. Germline CDR1 reads MNHNS; CDR2 reads SASEGT. The CDR3 contains 13 residues. The CDR3 DNA reads TGTGCCAGCAGCGACGGACCGTTCTATGGCTACACCTTC. The encoded protein is CASSDGPFYGYTF.

This clonotype has just a few counts. This chain connects TRBV5-1 to TRBJ2-3, with 9 bases fitting TRBD1. The CDR3 extends over 15 amino acids. Germline trimming cut 5 bases from V and 5 bases from J; bases unmatched to any gene: 9. Germline CDR1 SGHRS, CDR2 YFSETQ. CDR3: CASRPRTGAEDTQYF. CDR3 nucleotides: TGCGCCAGCAGACCCAGGACAGGGGCCGAAGATACGCAGTATTTT.

This clonotype was observed a handful of times. The chain recombines TRBV20-1 with TRBJ2-3, with D possibly called TRBD1 or TRBD2 (5 bases each). V lost 3 bases and J 10 bases, leaving 26 bases between the germline ends. The CDR3 contains 16 residues. From germline, CDR1 is DFQATT and CDR2 SNEGSKA (reference sequence). The CDR3 nucleotides read TGCAGTGCTAGTTCAGCCTGGGACGGAAAGGCCGAGGCGCAGTATTTT. This sequence encodes CSASSAWDGKAEAQYF.

This clonotype has only a few counts. V is TRBV29-1 and J is TRBJ2-1, with 10 bases aligning to TRBD2. CDR1 and CDR2 (germline): SQVTM, ANQGSEA. The CDR3 extends over 14 amino acids. Trimming cost V 4 bases and J 7 bases; bases outside gene matches: 7. CDR3 residues: CSVVAGGVENEQFF. In DNA form, the CDR3 reads TGCAGCGTTGTAGCGGGGGGAGTGGAGAATGAGCAGTTCTTC.

V usage is TRBV24-1 and J usage is TRBJ1-2, with a possible D match to TRBD1 (5 bases). This CDR3 region has 16 residues. V dropped 2 bases and J dropped 5 bases, with 17 bases sitting between them. The germline V gene encodes CDR1 KGHDR and CDR2 SFDVKD. CDR3 amino acids: CATSDSLGREEYGYTF. CDR3 DNA: TGTGCCACCAGTGATTCCTTGGGCAGGGAAGAGTATGGCTACACCTTC.

A word on this clonotype: One base away lies a much larger clone, so this may be a sequencing read error. This is likely a read error, given that the CDR3 carries no conserved phenylalanine or tryptophan at its end. The chain combines TRBV10-3 with TRBJ2-1; the match to TRBD2 covers 11 bases. Trimming took 11 bases from V and 6 from J; bases not matched to a gene: 12. The CDR3 consists of 15 residues. CDR1 and CDR2 from the germline V gene are ENHRY and SYGVKD. DNA of the CDR3: TGTGCCGTAGCGGGGGGGCCGAGTAGCGCCAATGAGCAGTTCATC. Translating gives CAVAGGPSSANEQFI.

The V and J genes are TRBV2 and TRBJ1-1; possibly TRBD1 for D (5 bases). Germline CDR1 is SNHLY and CDR2 is FYNNEI. V dropped 4 bases and J dropped 6 bases, with 12 bases sitting between them. This CDR3 spans 13 amino acids. The CDR3 reads CASSALWGAEAFF. In DNA form, the CDR3 reads TGTGCCAGCAGTGCCCTTTGGGGCGCTGAAGCTTTCTTT.